This TCR beta chain appears in the sequencing data of a study of CD8 T cells in ankylosing spondylitis. General observations from the study: Previously reported in reactive arthritis synovial fluid and blood were some of the motif variants. CD8+ cells made up the disease-linked clones, which were relatively rare in peripheral blood. What appeared characteristic of ankylosing spondylitis blood was a TCR beta motif of under 10 highly homologous variants.

For TCR beta, libraries came from quantitative 5'-RACE with molecular barcodes. TCRdb reanalysed the 5' RACE reads using MiXCR and keeps one entry per CDR3 protein. Among 750,000 to 850,000 distinct CDR3 sequences listed, around 11% were seen once. Turning to this clonotype: Its target is not known.

The trim removed 6 bases at V and 5 bases at J, leaving 7 bases unmatched. Germline V CDR1 and CDR2: SEHNR, FQNEAQ (reference sequence). The CDR3 consists of 14 residues. The source of this sequence is a male donor with ankylosing spondylitis. This chain links TRBV7-9 with TRBJ2-5; 9 nucleotides match TRBD1. The sample consisted of blood, either unsorted or a sorted T cell fraction (not recorded which). The CDR3 is CASRPTGGLETQYF. CDR3 DNA sequence: TGTGCCAGCAGACCTACAGGGGGCCTGGAGACCCAGTACTTC.